The sequence of this T cell receptor (beta chain) was determined in a study of T cell changes during pregnancy in multiple sclerosis (dated by TCRdb to the late 2010s). About the investigation overall: The study looked at changes in the T cell repertoire across pregnancy in women with multiple sclerosis.

Concerning this clone itself: Its antigen has not been determined. Base qualities were left out, and no much larger clone turns up one base away.

The library was generated by the immunoSEQ multiplex PCR assay. Sourced from immuneACCESS, this table was stored by TCRdb with only in-frame sequences that have V and J called. A share of the clones is absent; for the studies checked, an unresolved V gene accounts for under half, and the remainder has no known explanation. A total of 47,000 or so clones appear in this sample, approximately 95% of them only once. The top ten hold 0.45% to 0.55% of the sample. V is clipped by 0 bases and J by 1 base, and the sequence between their germline boundaries is 7 bases long. Reading from cysteine to phenylalanine, the CDR3 counts 15 amino acids. This entry keeps only the CDR3 DNA: 45 bases, framed from base 1. From the germline V gene (reference sequence), CDR1 is MNHNY and CDR2 is SVGAGI.

This specimen consisted of CD4+ T cells from peripheral blood mononuclear cells, obtained in the first trimester of pregnancy. The TCR was taken from a female donor with multiple sclerosis, enrolled in a pregnancy study. Recombination joined TRBV6-6 with TRBJ1-5, with the identity of the D gene unclear. The DNA sequence follows: TGTGCCAGCAGTTACTCGCAACTGAGCAATCAGCCCCAGCATTTT. Its protein is CASSYSQLSNQPQHF.